This T cell receptor (beta chain) was identified during a study of cytomegalovirus exposure and HLA in healthy donors. Study-level information: Some 85 million unique TCRs, all from HLA-typed donors, were included in an early release of the data.

Study-wide results and caveats: Most CMV-associated TCR beta chains were later found to appear HLA-restricted. Three chains linked to CMV were shown in vitro to be specific for CMV antigens. Across donors, presence/absence analyses took sequencing depth to be roughly uniform.

The germline V and J ends were trimmed by 4 bases and 8 bases, with 21 bases remaining between them. In germline, CDR1 is SGHTS, CDR2 YDEGEE. The CDR3 is made up of 15 amino acids. On this clone: The antigen is unknown.

The PCR used 60 Vbeta and 13 Jbeta primers. Here immunoSEQ multiplex PCR was the method, and the copy in TCRdb shows in-frame clones only, minus some. The sample records some 140,000 clones, about 76% being singletons. Sequencing was performed on PBMCs. This rearrangement joins TRBV5-8 to TRBJ1-1; TRBD1 is a possible D gene (5 bases). The source of this sequence is a man younger than 45 in good health and CMV-seropositive. CDR3 DNA: TGTGCCAGCAGCGGTAACAGGTACGGACGAGTCGAAGCTTTCTTT. Translated: CASSGNRYGRVEAFF.